In this sample, the clone carrying this TCR beta chain turned up a few times. Its target is unknown. These data come from a study of CD8 T cells in ankylosing spondylitis. Findings of the study overall: Clones linked to disease were reported to show significant enrichment in matched ankylosing spondylitis synovial fluid. Within peripheral blood, clones linked to disease were CD8+ and relatively rare. Seven to nine highly homologous variants made up a TCR beta motif, and this motif appeared characteristic of ankylosing spondylitis blood.

Trimming pared 7 bases from V and 7 bases from J, leaving 11 bases between. Germline CDR1 SQVTM, CDR2 ANQGSEA. The CDR3 totals 11 residues. TCR beta libraries were made by quantitative 5'-RACE with molecular barcodes. TCRdb analysed the 5' RACE reads with MiXCR anew, one entry per CDR3 protein. Of 250,000 to 300,000 distinct CDR3 sequences listed, around 18% are singletons. This sequence originates from a male donor with ankylosing spondylitis or in good health (not recorded which). The chain has TRBV29-1 and TRBJ1-3; D not resolved. The sequenced material came from blood, either unsorted or a sorted T cell fraction (not recorded which). CDR3 DNA: TGCAGCGCAAGACTCGGGAACACCATATATTTT. It is translated as CSARLGNTIYF.